This T cell receptor (beta chain) was identified in a study of human T cells and chemical hapten exposure. As for this clonotype: Its specificity is unknown.

Points from the study as a whole: Donors, who had alopecia, may show an immune response that differs from healthy people's.

The library tagged individual cDNA molecules with unique molecular identifiers. TCRdb re-called the RACE reads with MiXCR, one entry per CDR3 protein. The sample contains over 70,000 distinct CDR3 sequences, approximately 11% of which appear only once. This CDR3 contains 19 residues. V was clipped by 2 bases and J by 0 bases, with 21 bases between them. Regarding time point: patch test 3, about 24 weeks after DPC sensitization. This sample's treatment: therapeutic diphenylcyclopropenone sensitization with weekly scalp DPC. The V and J genes are TRBV5-3 and TRBJ1-5; weak D call: TRBD1 (5 bases). TRBV5-3 is noted as an ORF with a role that remains uncertain. Material: whole blood, obtained in connection with sensitization to the hapten diphenylcyclopropenone (DPC). This TCR was recovered from a woman in her twenties or thirties with alopecia areata. Some clones in this sample may be carry-over from other donors' samples. DNA of the CDR3: TGTGCCAGAAGCTTAATAGACAGCCAAGGCAATTATAGCAATCAGCCCCAGCATTTT. This translates into CARSLIDSQGNYSNQPQHF.